The 13 T cell receptor beta chains presented below share a single source sample, sequenced in a study of blood T cell repertoires in COVID-19. Assay: immunoSEQ multiplex PCR; the TCRdb copy retains only in-frame clones and omits some. The profile shows 140,000 to 150,000 clones, roughly 80% of them singletons. The sample taken for sequencing was peripheral blood. These receptors were taken from a man between 65 and 85 years old who had recovered from COVID-19.

The J gene is TRBJ2-5, the V gene TRBV7-9; D unresolved. The CDR3 consists of 14 residues. From germline, CDR1 is SEHNR and CDR2 FQNEAQ (reference sequence). V was trimmed by 4 bases and J by 1 base, leaving 10 bases between them. In DNA form, the CDR3 reads TGTGCCAGCAGCTCAGGCCCTTCCCAAGAGACCCAGTACTTC. Translating gives CASSSGPSQETQYF.

The V gene is TRBV9, the J gene TRBJ1-3; tentative D call: TRBD1 (5 bases). Trimming removed 3 bases at V and 4 bases at J, with 11 bases between. The CDR3 spans 14 residues. CDR1 is SGDLS and CDR2 is YYNGEE in the germline V gene. In nucleotides, the CDR3 is TGTGCCAGCAGCGCCGGGGGTTCCGGAAACACCATATATTTT. Translation gives CASSAGGSGNTIYF.

The J gene is TRBJ2-5, the V gene TRBV27, with TRBD2 as a possible D gene (6 bases). This CDR3 comprises 13 residues. V lost 2 bases and J lost 7, with 11 bases in between. In germline, CDR1 is MNHEY, CDR2 SMNVEV (reference sequence). CDR3 nucleotide sequence: TGTGCCAGCAGTTTAAACCCGGAGGGGACCCAGTACTTC. This encodes CASSLNPEGTQYF.

This clone was counted a few times. The chain uses TRBV10-2 and TRBJ2-7, with 13 bases lining up with TRBD2. Germline V gene data show CDR1 as WSHSY and CDR2 as SAAADI. Germline trimming cut 0 bases from V and 5 bases from J; bases unmatched to any gene: 7. There are 17 residues in the CDR3. The CDR3 region is CASSESMGLAGKDEQYF. CDR3 nucleotide sequence: TGCGCCAGCAGTGAGTCGATGGGACTAGCGGGAAAGGACGAGCAGTACTTC.

The CDR3 DNA sequence: TGTGCCAGTAGTTCCCCGGGAGTTACCAAAAACATTCAGTACTTC. This gives the protein CASSSPGVTKNIQYF. The J gene is TRBJ2-4, the V gene TRBV19, with a tentative D call TRBD2 (6 bases). The CDR3 is 15 amino acids. Looked up from germline, CDR1 is LNHDA and CDR2 is SQIVND (reference sequence). The V gene lost 5 bases and the J gene lost 2 bases, with 13 bases spanning the gap.

The chain employs TRBV6-5 and TRBJ1-5, with unresolved D. This CDR3 is built from 13 residues. V dropped 7 bases and J dropped 0 bases, with 7 bases sitting between them. In germline, CDR1 is MNHEY, CDR2 SVGAGI. The CDR3 spells CASKGGSNQPQHF. DNA for the CDR3: TGTGCCAGCAAAGGCGGTAGCAATCAGCCCCAGCATTTT.

The rearrangement uses TRBV19 and TRBJ1-1; 7 bases are a match to TRBD1. The V gene's germline CDR1 is LNHDA and CDR2 SQIVND (reference sequence). The CDR3 spans 15 residues. Trimming removed 4 bases from V and 6 bases from J; junction bases left unmatched: 11. The CDR3 region is CASSRGQTAPPEAFF. The CDR3 DNA reads as TGTGCCAGTAGTAGGGGACAGACGGCTCCCCCTGAAGCTTTCTTT.

The gene calls are TRBV5-8 and TRBJ2-1, with 10 positions matching TRBD2. Germline V gene data show CDR1 as SGHTS and CDR2 as YDEGEE. The CDR3 consists of 16 residues. V was clipped by 0 bases and J by 8 bases; unmatched bases: 8. The CDR3 protein is CASSLALAGVFHEQFF. The CDR3, as DNA: TGTGCCAGCAGCTTGGCCCTAGCGGGAGTATTCCATGAGCAGTTCTTC.

The chain uses TRBV19 and TRBJ2-3, with 7 positions matching TRBD2. Germline V lookup: CDR1 LNHDA, CDR2 SQIVND (reference sequence). With 3 bases clipped from V and 2 bases from J, the junction kept 5 bases outside the gene matches. CDR3 length: 15 residues. CDR3 sequence reads: CASSMGLADTDTQYF. CDR3 coding DNA: TGTGCCAGTAGTATGGGGCTAGCGGACACAGATACGCAGTATTTT.

CDR3 nucleotide sequence: TGTGCCAGCAGTTTCCAGGGTAGGGGAACGCAGTATTTT. This encodes CASSFQGRGTQYF. The genes are TRBV27 and TRBJ2-3; TRBD1 might be the D (5 bases). CDR1 is MNHEY, CDR2 SMNVEV, per germline (reference sequence). V lost 3 bases and J lost 9, with 13 bases in between. The CDR3 has 13 amino acids.

V gene TRBV28 combines with J gene TRBJ1-2, with a weak D call TRBD1 (5 bases). The V end was cut by 1 base, the J end by 2 bases, with 17 bases between. Germline V gene sequence: CDR1 MDHEN, CDR2 SYDVKM. This CDR3 region has 17 residues. CDR3 nucleotides: TGTGCCAGCAGTTTATCACCACAGGAGACACTAAACTATGGCTACACCTTC. Translation: CASSLSPQETLNYGYTF.

As for this clone: The identical CDR3 is also encoded by other nucleotide sequences in the sample. CDR3 region: CASSLAGNNEQFF. CDR3 coding DNA: TGCGCCAGCAGTCTAGCGGGTAACAATGAGCAGTTCTTC. This chain joins TRBV5-1 and TRBJ2-1; 8 nucleotides align to TRBD2. In germline, CDR1 is SGHRS, CDR2 YFSETQ. Trimming removed 5 bases from V and 5 bases from J; junction bases left unmatched: 3. CDR3 length equals 13 residues.

The chain carries TRBV30 and TRBJ1-2, with a tentative D call TRBD1 (5 bases). CDR1 is GTSNPN and CDR2 is SVGIG in the germline V gene (reference sequence). V lost 4 bases and J lost 3, with 15 bases in between. The CDR3 length is 14 residues. DNA of the CDR3: TGTGCCTGGAACCGTCAGGGCAGGGACTATGGCTACACCTTC. Residues: CAWNRQGRDYGYTF.